This T cell receptor beta chain is drawn from a study of Ad26.COV2.S vaccination and SARS-CoV-2 variants. The study, taken as a whole, reports: Non-spike TCR breadth was similar in vaccine and placebo recipients.

The table came from immunoSEQ multiplex PCR; TCRdb's copy has only in-frame clones and leaves some out. The sample lists about 480,000 clones, 87% occurring once. Comments on this clone: Its matching antigen is unknown.

Sample treatment: 15 to 20 received Ad26.COV2.S at low or high dose, single or two shots; about 5 received placebo; per-sample allocation not given. Collection of samples fell on day 63 after the first vaccine or placebo injection. Here the sequenced sample was peripheral blood, taken in a trial of Ad26.COV2.S vaccine versus placebo. This receptor was obtained from a person aged 18-65 years who received the Ad26.COV2.S COVID-19 vaccine or a placebo.

CDR3 DNA: TGTGCCAGCAGTGATACAGGTACTGAAGCTTTCTTT. Its protein is CASSDTGTEAFF. The rearrangement joins TRBV25-1 to TRBJ1-1; D possibly corresponds to TRBD1 (5 bases). The CDR3 consists of 12 residues. Trimming removed 3 bases at V and 5 bases at J, with 7 bases between. From germline, CDR1 is MGHDK and CDR2 SYGVNS.